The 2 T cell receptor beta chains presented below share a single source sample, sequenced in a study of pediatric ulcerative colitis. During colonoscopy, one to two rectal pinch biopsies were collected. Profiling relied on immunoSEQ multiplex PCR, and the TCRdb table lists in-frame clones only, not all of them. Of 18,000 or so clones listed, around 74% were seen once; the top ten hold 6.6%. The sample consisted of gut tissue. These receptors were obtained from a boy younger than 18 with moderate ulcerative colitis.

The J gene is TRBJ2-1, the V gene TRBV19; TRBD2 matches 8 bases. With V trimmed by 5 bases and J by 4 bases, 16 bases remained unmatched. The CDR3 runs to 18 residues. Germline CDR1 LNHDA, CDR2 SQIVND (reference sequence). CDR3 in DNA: TGTGCCAGTAGTGCGGGGTGGGGTAGCGGGACACCGTACAATGAGCAGTTCTTC. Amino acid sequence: CASSAGWGSGTPYNEQFF.

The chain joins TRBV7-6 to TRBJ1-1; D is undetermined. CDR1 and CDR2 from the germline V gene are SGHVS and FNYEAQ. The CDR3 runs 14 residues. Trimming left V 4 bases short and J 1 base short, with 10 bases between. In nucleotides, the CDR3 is TGTGCCAGCAGCTGGGCAGCGGGGAACACTGAAGCTTTCTTT. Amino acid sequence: CASSWAAGNTEAFF. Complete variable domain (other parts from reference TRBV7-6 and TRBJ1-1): GAGVSQSPRYKVTKRGQDVALRCDPISGHVSLYWYRQALGQGPEFLTYFNYEAQQDKSGLPNDRFSAERPEGSISTLTIQRTEQRDSAMYRCASSWAAGNTEAFFGQGTRLTVV.